These 2 T cell receptor beta chains were all obtained from the same sample, sequenced in a study of blood T cell repertoires in COVID-19. TCRdb's table, derived via immunoSEQ multiplex PCR, lists solely in-frame clones and lacks some. The sample has 90,000 to 140,000 clones, more than 80% seen once; the top ten hold 8% to 9.5%. Sequenced sample: peripheral blood. The receptors stem from a woman in her 70s with acute or convalescent COVID-19.

The count of this clone is one. V is TRBV5-3 and J is TRBJ2-3; 9 positions agree with TRBD1. TRBV5-3 qualifies as an ORF whose function is uncertain. V gave up 4 bases and J gave up 6 bases; unmatched junction bases: 6. The CDR3 length is 14 residues. The CDR3 loop reads CARSPGTGMDTQYF. The DNA of the CDR3 is TGTGCCAGAAGCCCTGGGACAGGGATGGATACGCAGTATTTT.

This clone has just a few counts. This sequence joins TRBV20-1 and TRBJ2-3, with 8 bases aligning to TRBD2. V was clipped by 3 bases and J by 5 bases; unmatched bases: 4. The CDR3 is made up of 13 amino acids. Germline V gene sequence: CDR1 DFQATT, CDR2 SNEGSKA (reference sequence). The CDR3 region is CSASAGGGDTQYF. The CDR3 bases are TGCAGTGCTAGTGCGGGAGGCGGAGATACGCAGTATTTT.